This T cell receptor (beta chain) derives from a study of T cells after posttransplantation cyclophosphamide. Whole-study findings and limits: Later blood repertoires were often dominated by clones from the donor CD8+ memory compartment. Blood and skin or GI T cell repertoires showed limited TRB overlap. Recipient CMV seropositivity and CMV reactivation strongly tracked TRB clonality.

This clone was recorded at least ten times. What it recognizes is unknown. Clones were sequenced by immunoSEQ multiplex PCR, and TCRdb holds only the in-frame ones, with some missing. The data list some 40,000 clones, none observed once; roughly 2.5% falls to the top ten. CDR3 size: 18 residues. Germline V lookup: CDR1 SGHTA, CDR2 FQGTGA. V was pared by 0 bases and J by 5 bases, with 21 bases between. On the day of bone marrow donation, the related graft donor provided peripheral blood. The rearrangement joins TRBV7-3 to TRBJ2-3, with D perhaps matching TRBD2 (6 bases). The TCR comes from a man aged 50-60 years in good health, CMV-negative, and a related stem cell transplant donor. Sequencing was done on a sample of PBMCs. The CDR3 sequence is CASSLTRSSGSEKDTQYF. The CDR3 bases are TGTGCCAGCAGCTTAACTCGTTCCAGCGGGTCAGAGAAAGATACGCAGTATTTT.